This T cell receptor (beta chain) was identified in a study of T cells in Graves' hyperthyroidism and ophthalmopathy. This clonotype came up many times. The antigen is not known. Study-level results: Through a model of 13 V-J features, ophthalmopathy was separated from stable hyperthyroidism. Before onset, ophthalmopathy was predicted by the model a median approximately 6.7 months earlier.

The TCR beta CDR3 regions underwent amplification using RNA transcripts as the source. The HTBI primer set drove a first-round RT-PCR of the TCR CDR3. MiXCR was run by TCRdb on the multiplex PCR reads, yielding one entry per CDR3 protein. Of about 200,000 distinct CDR3 sequences in the sample, 15% to 20% were seen once. The CDR3 spans 15 residues. V gave up 8 bases and J gave up 1 base; unmatched junction bases: 10. CDR1 and CDR2 from the germline V gene are MDHEN and SYDVKM. The receptor comes from a man in his forties or fifties with Graves' hyperthyroidism. Sequencing input: blood. The chain is built from TRBV28 and TRBJ2-5, with 7 bases aligning to TRBD2. This CDR3 is CASGMGGTLQETQYF. CDR3 sequence (DNA): TGTGCCAGCGGCATGGGAGGGACCCTCCAAGAGACCCAGTACTTC.